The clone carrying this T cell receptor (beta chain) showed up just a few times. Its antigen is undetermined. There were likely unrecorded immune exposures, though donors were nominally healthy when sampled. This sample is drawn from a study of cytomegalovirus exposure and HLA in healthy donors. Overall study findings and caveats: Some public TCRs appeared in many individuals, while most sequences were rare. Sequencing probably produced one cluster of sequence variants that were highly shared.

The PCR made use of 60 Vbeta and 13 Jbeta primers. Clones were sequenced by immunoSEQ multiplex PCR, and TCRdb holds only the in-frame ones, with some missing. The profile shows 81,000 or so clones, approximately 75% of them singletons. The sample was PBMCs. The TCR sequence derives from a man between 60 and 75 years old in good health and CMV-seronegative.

CDR3 nucleotides: TGCGCCAGCAGCTTGGCGGGTTCTGAAGCGGAAAAACTGTTTTTT. This encodes CASSLAGSEAEKLFF. The chain is built from TRBV5-1 and TRBJ1-4; D is uncertain. The germline gives CDR1 SGHRS, CDR2 YFSETQ. This CDR3 has 15 residues. Between the trimmed V and J ends, which lost 0 bases and 8 bases, there was a span of 14 bases.